The clone carrying this TCR beta chain was picked up a small number of times. This sample was included in a study of CD8+ T cells in alopecia areata. Specified treatment: oral pan-JAK inhibitor, 5-10 mg twice daily. This CDR3 region has 13 residues. Per the germline V gene, CDR1 is SEHNR and CDR2 is FQNEAQ (reference sequence). Between the trimmed V and J ends, which lost 5 bases and 5 bases, there was a span of 9 bases. Reverse transcription of extracted RNA yielded cDNA, which provided the sequencing template. Profiled with immunoSEQ multiplex PCR; TCRdb holds only in-frame clones, not every one. The repertoire has nearly 200,000 clones, about three fifths of them found once; the top ten carry about 5.1%.

The chain links TRBV7-9 to TRBJ2-2; tentatively, D is TRBD2 (5 bases). This receptor was taken from a human donor with alopecia areata. The sample consisted of CD4+ T cells sorted from blood, taken at week 24, from a patient treated with tofacitinib. CDR3 amino acids: CASSATSTGELFF. For the CDR3, the DNA is TGTGCCAGCAGCGCCACTAGTACCGGGGAGCTGTTTTTT.